This passage covers 20 T cell receptor beta chains from one sample sequenced in a study of T cells in lung cancer brain metastases. Produced via immunoSEQ multiplex PCR; TCRdb's table is partial and in-frame only. The sample consists of 5,600 or so clones, roughly 80% of them appearing once. The sequenced material came from tumor tissue from a brain metastasis. These receptors were collected from a man over 45 with non-small cell lung cancer that had spread to the brain.

The V gene is TRBV2, the J gene TRBJ2-5; TRBD2 aligns across 14 bases. CDR1 SNHLY and CDR2 FYNNEI come from the germline V gene. The ends lost 1 base at V and 5 bases at J; junction bases unmatched: 6. This CDR3 region has 17 residues. CDR3 region: CASSEGRTSGGMETQYF. DNA for the CDR3: TGTGCCAGCAGTGAAGGACGGACTAGCGGGGGGATGGAGACCCAGTACTTC.

V is TRBV4-1 and J is TRBJ2-4, with TRBD2 identical over 7 bases. Germline assignment: CDR1 MGHRA and CDR2 YSYEKL. The CDR3 has 15 amino acids. Germline trimming cut 1 base from V and 7 bases from J; bases unmatched to any gene: 7. CDR3 in DNA: TGCGCCAGCAGCCAAGGGGAGCGGGATGGGAACATTCAGTACTTC. The encoded protein is CASSQGERDGNIQYF.

The V gene is TRBV27, the J gene TRBJ1-2; 9 nucleotides agree with TRBD1. The CDR3 extends over 14 amino acids. Germline V lookup: CDR1 MNHEY, CDR2 SMNVEV (reference sequence). V trimming: 4 bases; J trimming: 7 bases; junction bases outside the gene matches: 7. Written as DNA, the CDR3 is TGTGCCAGCAGTTCTAGACAGGGGGAGTCTGGCTACACCTTC. Translation: CASSSRQGESGYTF.

The gene calls are TRBV5-1 and TRBJ2-3; no reliable D call. V lost 0 bases to trimming and J lost 2 bases, with 10 bases between them. CDR3 length equals 15 residues. The V gene's germline CDR1 is SGHRS and CDR2 YFSETQ. In DNA, the CDR3 is TGCGCCAGCAGCTTGGATGTAGGTGCCACAGATACGCAGTATTTT. This encodes CASSLDVGATDTQYF.

The DNA of the CDR3 is TGCGCCAGCGCAAATTTAAACGGGATCCAACGAAAGGATACGCAGTATTTT. Protein: CASANLNGIQRKDTQYF. The V and J genes are TRBV4-3 and TRBJ2-3; maybe TRBD2 (5 bases). Trimming cost V 8 bases and J 6 bases, with 27 bases left between them. This CDR3 has 17 amino acids. Germline V lookup: CDR1 LGHNA, CDR2 YSLEER.

This clone is a singleton in its sample. The chain links TRBV7-3 to TRBJ2-3, with D possibly TRBD2 on 5 matching bases. The germline V gene has CDR1 SGHTA and CDR2 FQGTGA. V was clipped by 5 bases and J by 2 bases, with 14 bases between them. The CDR3 runs to 15 residues. The CDR3 bases are TGTGCCAGCAGCCTTCGGGGATACCCCACAGATACGCAGTATTTT. Residues: CASSLRGYPTDTQYF.

The chain joins TRBV2 to TRBJ1-5; perhaps TRBD1 as D (6 bases). CDR1 and CDR2 (germline): SNHLY, FYNNEI. Trimming took 8 bases from V and 4 from J, leaving 15 bases between them. This CDR3 is 14 amino acids long. CDR3 residues: CASGNRVVNQPQHF. The CDR3 DNA reads TGTGCCAGCGGGAACAGGGTGGTAAATCAGCCCCAGCATTTT.

V usage is TRBV6-6 and J usage is TRBJ2-2; D uncertain. Between the trimmed V and J ends, which lost 1 base and 3 bases, there was a span of 6 bases. Germline V gene data show CDR1 as MNHNY and CDR2 as SVGAGI (reference sequence). The CDR3 runs 14 residues. The CDR3 DNA sequence: TGTGCCAGCAGTTACTTCCCAGACACCGGGGAGCTGTTTTTT. Protein: CASSYFPDTGELFF.

The chain uses TRBV7-8 and TRBJ2-2, with 10 positions matching TRBD2. The CDR3 length is 16 residues. Germline V CDR1 and CDR2: SGHVS, FQNEAQ. V dropped 4 bases and J dropped 1; count of bases not matched to a gene: 3. The CDR3 is CASSSVAGGNTGELFF. CDR3 nucleotides: TGTGCCAGCAGCTCTGTAGCGGGGGGGAACACCGGGGAGCTGTTTTTT.

CDR3 sequence: CATSRDLPGGNTDTQYF. CDR3 coding DNA: TGTGCCACCAGCAGAGATTTACCGGGGGGGAACACAGATACGCAGTATTTT. The V and J genes are TRBV15 and TRBJ2-3, with 8 bases identical to TRBD2. Looked up from germline, CDR1 is LNHNV and CDR2 is YYDKDF (reference sequence). The CDR3 is 17 residues long. V was clipped by 0 bases and J by 2 bases; unmatched bases: 7. The variable domain in full, with the rest retrieved from reference TRBV15 and TRBJ2-3, is DAMVIQNPRYQVTQFGKPVTLSCSQTLNHNVMYWYQQKSSQAPKLLFHYYDKDFNNEADTPDNFQSRRPNTSFCFLDIRSPGLGDTAMYLCATSRDLPGGNTDTQYFGPGTRLTVL.

The chain uses TRBV19 and TRBJ1-1; D is unresolved. Germline V lookup: CDR1 LNHDA, CDR2 SQIVND (reference sequence). There are 13 residues in the CDR3. Trimming left V 5 bases short and J 1 base short, with 8 bases between. CDR3 in amino acids: CASSRNRNTEAFF. CDR3 DNA: TGTGCCAGTAGTCGTAACAGGAACACTGAAGCTTTCTTT.

The chain joins TRBV18 to TRBJ2-2; 9 positions match TRBD1. CDR1 and CDR2 (germline): KGHSH, LQKENI. J gave up 4 bases and V 5 bases, and 5 bases lay outside the gene matches. The CDR3 is made up of 15 amino acids. The CDR3 is CASSSETGGTGELFF. CDR3 bases: TGTGCCAGCTCAAGTGAGACAGGGGGCACCGGGGAGCTGTTTTTT.

The V call is TRBV18, the J call TRBJ2-7; no reliable D call. The CDR3 has 14 residues. Germline-derived CDR1 and CDR2 are KGHSH and LQKENI. Trimming pared 3 bases from V and 3 bases from J, leaving 12 bases between. The CDR3 loop is CASSPSYGDYEQYF. CDR3 sequence (DNA): TGTGCCAGCTCACCTTCGTATGGGGACTACGAGCAGTACTTC.

V gene TRBV5-1 combines with J gene TRBJ2-7; the D is unclear. Germline V CDR1 and CDR2: SGHRS, YFSETQ. V lost 0 bases and J 6 bases, leaving 4 bases between the germline ends. This CDR3 has 11 amino acids. The CDR3 sequence is CASSLGREQYF. In DNA form, the CDR3 reads TGCGCCAGCAGCTTGGGGCGCGAGCAGTACTTC.

This chain links TRBV6-6 with TRBJ1-2; D gene uncertain. Germline values: CDR1 MNHNY, CDR2 SVGAGI (reference sequence). V was cut by 6 bases and J by 6 bases, with 17 bases left in between. This CDR3 spans 14 amino acids. The CDR3 protein is CASRVGQATHGYTF. Here the CDR3 DNA reads TGTGCCAGCAGGGTAGGCCAGGCGACCCATGGCTACACCTTC.

This clone was counted a single time. The chain recombines TRBV6-1 with TRBJ2-1, with unresolved D. CDR1 and CDR2 (germline): MNHNS, SASEGT. The CDR3 is 15 residues long. V shed 10 bases and J shed 0 bases, with 16 bases lying between them. As DNA, the CDR3 is TGTGCCACCCGACGCCCGGTGCTCTCCTACAATGAGCAGTTCTTC. The encoded protein is CATRRPVLSYNEQFF.

This rearrangement joins TRBV29-1 to TRBJ1-4; D is unclear. Germline CDR1 is SQVTM and CDR2 is ANQGSEA. The CDR3 has 14 amino acids. V was clipped by 0 bases and J by 8 bases, with 13 bases between them. The CDR3 region has the DNA TGCAGCGTTGAAGAGCCGACGCAAGGCGAAAAACTGTTTTTT. Translating gives CSVEEPTQGEKLFF.

This clone has just a few counts. The chain employs TRBV4-1 and TRBJ2-2, with TRBD1 identical over 9 bases. The CDR3 length is 16 residues. V gave up 4 bases and J gave up 4 bases; unmatched junction bases: 7. Germline V gene data show CDR1 as MGHRA and CDR2 as YSYEKL. This CDR3 is CASSPEGQGSTGELFF. The CDR3, as DNA: TGCGCCAGCAGCCCCGAAGGACAGGGGTCCACCGGGGAGCTGTTTTTT.

The chain couples TRBV7-9 to TRBJ2-7; D is unclear. The germline V gene has CDR1 SEHNR and CDR2 FQNEAQ (reference sequence). V dropped 6 bases and J dropped 7 bases, with 13 bases sitting between them. This CDR3 comprises 12 residues. The DNA for the CDR3 is TGTGCCAGCAGTTCGGCCCTGCTTGAGCAGTACTTC. Its translation is CASSSALLEQYF.

V gene TRBV6-5 combines with J gene TRBJ1-2; D may be TRBD1 (5 bases). V was clipped by 5 bases and J by 5 bases, with 9 bases between them. Germline V CDR1 and CDR2: MNHEY, SVGAGI. The CDR3 has 12 amino acids. The CDR3 here is CASSKQGYGYTF. The CDR3 DNA reads TGTGCCAGCAGTAAGCAGGGATATGGCTACACCTTC.